This TCR beta chain is from a study of blood T cell repertoires in COVID-19 (TCRdb year 2020). Looking at the study overall: Samples from collaborators originated in the United States, Italy and Spain and spanned both the acute and convalescent phases of COVID-19. The material from the prospective study consisted of cDNA or gDNA derived from T cells, B-cell-depleted T cells, or PBMCs. The dataset comprised deeply sampled blood TCRbeta repertoires from subjects exposed to, actively infected with, or recovered from COVID-19. The repertoires were released in a freely available public database meant as a resource for research on the immune response to SARS-CoV-2. Samples came from the ongoing ImmuneRACE study (first 160 participants) plus 1,254 subjects from 6 global collaborators. A de-identified subject ID, COVID-19 status, age in years and sex were almost always included in the sample metadata. Where HLA class I and class II types were available, the types were taken from metadata supplied by the sample provider, not from assay-based typing.

TCRbeta CDR3 regions were amplified from genomic DNA using the immunoSEQ Assay, a bias-controlled multiplex PCR. On the authors' methods: The number of nucleated cells in each sample was estimated by amplification of reference gene primers within the assay. To quantify the absolute abundance of each unique TCRbeta CDR3 rearrangement, sequence reads were collapsed and filtered. For each sample, productive Simpson clonality was calculated as the square root of Simpson's diversity index across productive rearrangements. In its TCRdb copy, this immuneACCESS table keeps in-frame sequences only and misses some clones. Where compared with another copy, unresolved V genes explain less than half of these, and the others have no known cause. Clonal size and the V and J genes are those of that table, whereas D and trimming came from the DNA. The sample table holds some 250,000 clones, of which roughly nine tenths were seen once. The ten top clones hold 0.95% to 1.5% of the sample.

From the germline V gene (reference sequence), CDR1 is SEHNR and CDR2 is FQNEAQ. The CDR3, from cysteine to phenylalanine, totals 15 residues. Left in the record is the CDR3 DNA by itself, 45 bases read in frame from the first base. V and J are trimmed by 0 bases and 5 bases, and the gene matches miss 5 bases of the junction. As to this clone: The antigen it recognizes is unknown. No much larger clonotype is one base removed from it; base qualities were not supplied.

Broader findings and caveats from the paper: How much clinical and demographic metadata was included differed by source and by participant, and the metadata was provided uncurated.

Participants in the prospective study were enrolled through a virtual design, were aged roughly 18 to 100 years, and lived in approximately 25 United States geographic areas. Cohort assignment in the prospective study relied on participant-reported clinical history from a screening survey and a study questionnaire. Mobile phlebotomists in the prospective study collected whole blood, serum and a nasopharyngeal or oropharyngeal swab from every participant. Prospective study participants could optionally give additional blood draws and questionnaires over a 2-month period. Prospective study blood samples were shipped either frozen or at room temperature before DNA extraction.

The receptor chain draws on TRBV7-9 and TRBJ2-3, and 7 bases in between align with TRBD2. The sequence was obtained from a human donor in a cohort exposed to, infected with or recovered from COVID-19 (not recorded which). The donor label of this sample is uncertain. The material sequenced was PBMCs or T cells enriched from blood (not recorded which). The nucleotides read TGTGCCAGCAGCTTAGCTCCCAGGGAGGGAGATACGCAGTATTTT. It translates to CASSLAPREGDTQYF.